The clone carrying this TCR beta chain was picked up one time. Its target is unknown. Some clones are missing from TCRdb's copy, which holds only in-frame ones; the method was immunoSEQ multiplex PCR. The table lists 2 million to 3 million clones, 80% to 95% of them singletons. In the CD4+ fraction, cells were divided into CD45RA+ naive and CD45RA-negative memory subsets. The J segment lost 4 bases and the V segment lost 3 bases, leaving 6 bases of the junction unmatched. The germline V gene has CDR1 MDHEN and CDR2 SYDVKM. This CDR3 is 15 amino acids long. The sample originates from a study of shared clonotypes between healthy human individuals. Study-level points and caveats: With few donors, the genetic and exposure-history diversity represented was limited. It was expected that sequencing depth would affect clonotype sharing among donors.

Sequenced: naive CD4+ T cells from PBMCs. Indicated subset: CD45RA+ positively selected. The V call is TRBV28, the J call TRBJ1-2; TRBD1 matches 9 bases. This receptor was obtained from a man between 18 and 29 years old in good health. Some clones in this sample may be carry-over from other donors' samples. The CDR3 reads CASSFRDRVPYGYTF. In DNA, the CDR3 is TGTGCCAGCAGTTTTCGGGACAGGGTACCCTATGGCTACACCTTC.